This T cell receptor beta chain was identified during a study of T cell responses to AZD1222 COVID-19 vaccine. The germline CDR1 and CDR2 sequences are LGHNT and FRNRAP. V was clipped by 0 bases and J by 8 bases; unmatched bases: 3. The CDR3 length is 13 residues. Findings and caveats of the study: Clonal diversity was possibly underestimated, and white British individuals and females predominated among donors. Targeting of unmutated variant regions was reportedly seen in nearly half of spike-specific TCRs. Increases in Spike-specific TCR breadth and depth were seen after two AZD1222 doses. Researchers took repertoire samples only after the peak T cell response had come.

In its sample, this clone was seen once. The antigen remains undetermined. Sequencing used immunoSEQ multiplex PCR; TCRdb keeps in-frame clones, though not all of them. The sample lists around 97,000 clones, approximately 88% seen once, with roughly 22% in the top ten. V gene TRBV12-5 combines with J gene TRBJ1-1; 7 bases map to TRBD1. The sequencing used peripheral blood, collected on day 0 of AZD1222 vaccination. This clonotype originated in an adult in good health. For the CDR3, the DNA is TGTGCTAGTGGTTTGGTGCCAGGGGGAGAAGCTTTCTTT. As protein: CASGLVPGGEAFF.